This T cell receptor beta chain was sequenced during a study of blood T cell repertoires in COVID-19. Study context: Acute and convalescent COVID-19 specimens originated in the United States, Italy and Spain. PBMCs, B-cell-depleted T cells, or T cells provided the cDNA or gDNA that made up the material.

The CDR3 length is 13 residues. Germline loops: CDR1 SNHLY, CDR2 FYNNEI. The trim removed 7 bases at V and 2 bases at J, leaving 4 bases unmatched. In the source study's methods: Amplification with reference gene primers provided the estimates of nucleated cell counts. Sequencing used immunoSEQ multiplex PCR; TCRdb keeps in-frame clones, though not all of them. V, J and clone size derive from that table, while D and trimming were established from the DNA sequence. The table has some 29,000 clones, roughly 84% seen once. This clone was counted between two and nine times. The origin of this receptor is a man older than 75 with active COVID-19. The source material was peripheral blood. The chain has TRBV2 and TRBJ1-1; 7 nucleotides match TRBD1. As DNA, the CDR3 is TGTGCCAGCAACAGGGGCCCCAACACTGAAGCTTTCTTT. This encodes CASNRGPNTEAFF. Full variable domain (outside the CDR3, taken from reference TRBV2 and TRBJ1-1): EPEVTQTPSHQVTQMGQEVILRCVPISNHLYFYWYRQILGQKVEFLVSFYNNEISEKSEIFDDQFSVERPDGSNFTLKIRSTKLEDSAMYFCASNRGPNTEAFFGQGTRLTVV.